This paragraph reports one T cell receptor (beta chain). This sample was included in a study of blood T cell repertoires in COVID-19. Study overall: Material from acute and convalescent COVID-19 was sourced from the United States, Italy and Spain. T cells, B-cell-depleted T cells, or PBMCs provided the cDNA or gDNA that served as material.

Study processing details: Amplification with reference gene primers provided the estimates of nucleated cell counts. TCRdb keeps only in-frame clones here, not all; method: immunoSEQ multiplex PCR. Clonal size and the V and J genes are those of that table, whereas D and trimming came from the DNA. The sample includes approximately 170,000 clones, approximately 85% of them seen just once. The CDR3 is 13 residues long. Germline CDR1 and CDR2: LNHDA and SQIVND (reference sequence). Trimming removed 3 bases from V and 7 bases from J, with 12 bases in between. The sequence was collected from a man aged 60 to 69 who had recovered from COVID-19. The specimen was peripheral blood. V is TRBV19 and J is TRBJ2-5; D might be TRBD1 (5 bases). CDR3 residues: CASSMGQQGTQYF. The CDR3 DNA follows: TGTGCCAGTAGTATGGGGCAGCAGGGGACCCAGTACTTC.